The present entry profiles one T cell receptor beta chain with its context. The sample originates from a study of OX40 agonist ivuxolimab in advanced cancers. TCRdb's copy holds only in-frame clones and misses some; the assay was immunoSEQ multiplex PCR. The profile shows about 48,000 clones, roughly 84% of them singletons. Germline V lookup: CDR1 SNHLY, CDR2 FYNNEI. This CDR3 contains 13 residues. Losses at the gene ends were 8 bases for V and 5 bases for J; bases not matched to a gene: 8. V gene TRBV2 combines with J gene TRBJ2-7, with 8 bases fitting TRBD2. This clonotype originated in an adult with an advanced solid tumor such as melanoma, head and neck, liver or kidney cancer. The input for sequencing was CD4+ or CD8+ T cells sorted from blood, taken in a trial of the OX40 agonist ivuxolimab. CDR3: CASQREHSNEQYF. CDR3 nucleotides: TGTGCCAGCCAGCGGGAGCACTCGAACGAGCAGTACTTC.